This is a list of T cell receptor beta chains from one sample in a study of OX40 agonist ivuxolimab in advanced cancers. Measured with immunoSEQ multiplex PCR; TCRdb has only the in-frame clones, and not every one. The sample lists around 60,000 clones, roughly 84% occurring once. The starting material was CD4+ or CD8+ T cells sorted from blood, obtained in a trial of the OX40 agonist ivuxolimab. The receptor set was obtained from an adult with an advanced solid tumor such as melanoma, head and neck, liver or kidney cancer. Each CDR3 is given with its conserved first and last residue.

J	length	V	CDR3
TRBJ2-7	14	TRBV27	CASSRQRSGYEQYF
TRBJ1-1	14	TRBV5-1	CASSPLGGGTEAFF
TRBJ1-1	15	TRBV5-1	CASRTEIQQNTEAFF
TRBJ1-2	15	TRBV2	CASSRRTARGGGYTF
TRBJ1-5	13	TRBV28	CASSRSGLQPQHF
TRBJ1-1	12	TRBV5-7	CASSWGGAEAFF
TRBJ2-2	14	TRBV7-9	CASSLAAVTGELFF
TRBJ1-1	12	TRBV9	CASSVVGSEAFF
TRBJ1-6	14	TRBV5-1	CASSLDDWNSPLHF
TRBJ1-1	16	TRBV5-1	CASSPPGGGTNTEAFF
TRBJ1-2	13	TRBV14	CASSHPGDYGYTF
TRBJ1-4	15	TRBV6-5	CASSAAGTGIVKLFF
TRBJ1-1	15	TRBV4-1	CASSQEGTANTEAFF
TRBJ1-1	12	TRBV18	CASSPLNTEAFF
TRBJ1-4	13	TRBV5-1	CASSLRPGEKLFF